This T cell receptor beta chain was identified in a study of CD8+ T cells in alopecia areata. About the research overall: Patients in the treated group were given tofacitinib by mouth, 5 to 10 mg twice a day. Study-wide points: Affected scalp, especially in alopecia totalis/universalis, had a higher clonality than normal scalp did. Alphabeta T cells residing in normal skin are also sequenced in scalp samples.

Individuals with alopecia areata gave both lesional scalp punch biopsies and peripheral blood for collection. CDR3 length: 14 amino acids. The ends were cut back, 3 bases at V and 3 bases at J, with 8 bases in the middle. From germline, CDR1 is LNHDA and CDR2 SQIVND (reference sequence). Extraction of RNA preceded its reverse transcription into cDNA, which served as the sequencing template. The data were produced by immunoSEQ multiplex PCR, yet TCRdb's version contains in-frame clones alone and is incomplete. Of 9,900 or so clones listed, roughly three fifths were seen once; the top ten hold under 9.5%. This clone was seen more than once but under ten times. Its antigen is not identified.

The chain recombines TRBV19 with TRBJ2-2; unclear D gene. This TCR came from a human donor with alopecia areata. The sample in question was skin, obtained at week 0. The CDR3 region is CASSINLYTGELFF. CDR3 sequence (DNA): TGTGCCAGTAGTATTAACCTGTACACCGGGGAGCTGTTTTTT. Using reference TRBV19 and TRBJ2-2 for the parts outside the CDR3, the full variable domain is DGGITQSPKYLFRKEGQNVTLSCEQNLNHDAMYWYRQDPGQGLRLIYYSQIVNDFQKGDIAEGYSVSREKKESFPLTVTSAQKNPTAFYLCASSINLYTGELFFGEGSRLTVL.